The rows below give T cell receptor beta chains drawn from one sample of a study of blood T cell repertoires in COVID-19. Profiling relied on immunoSEQ multiplex PCR, and the TCRdb table lists in-frame clones only, not all of them. Found here are roughly 410,000 clones, 89% of them singletons; the top ten hold approximately 1.5%. The sample comprised peripheral blood. These receptors were taken from a middle-aged woman with COVID-19, enrolled during active disease. CDR3s include the opening cysteine and the closing phenylalanine or tryptophan. The D gene is left open where the match is weak. Size is stated for part of the rows, as once, few or many counts, or as a class when the clone is expanded.

>13|.|.|TRBV7-2|TRBJ2-1
TGTGCCAGCAGCTCCGAGGGGGAGGGCGAGCAGTTCTTC
CASSSEGEGEQFF
>16|TRBD2|.|TRBV5-1|TRBJ2-1
TGCGCCAGCAGCTTGGCCGGGGGGAGGGCCTACAATGAGCAGTTCTTC
CASSLAGGRAYNEQFF
>17|.|.|TRBV19|TRBJ1-5
TGTGCCAGTAGTTCACCTTTCTCAGTCGTCCGCAATCAGCCCCAGCATTTT
CASSSPFSVVRNQPQHF
>15|.|.|TRBV11-2|TRBJ1-2
TGTGCCAGCACCTTCTTCAGGGGCCCCAACTATGGCTACACCTTC
CASTFFRGPNYGYTF
>13|.|.|TRBV30|TRBJ2-3
TGTGCCTGGAGTGCCCCCGGGGCAGATACGCAGTATTTT
CAWSAPGADTQYF
>19|TRBD1|few|TRBV28|TRBJ1-2
TGTGCCAGCAGTTTAACGGGCGGGACAGGTGGTGTGCGGAGCTATGGCTACACCTTC
CASSLTGGTGGVRSYGYTF
>14|.|few|TRBV5-8|TRBJ1-1
TGTGCCAGCAGCGCGGGGCAGTGGAACACTGAAGCTTTCTTT
CASSAGQWNTEAFF
>16|TRBD1|.|TRBV11-2|TRBJ1-2
TGTGCCAGCAGCCCCGAGGGGGCAGGATCTAACTATGGCTACACCTTC
CASSPEGAGSNYGYTF
>14|TRBD1|.|TRBV27|TRBJ2-7
TGTGCCAGTCAGTTGACAGGGATCCCCTACGAGCAGTACTTC
CASQLTGIPYEQYF
>14|.|.|TRBV2|TRBJ1-2
TGTGCCAGCAGGTTTAAAGCGACAGACTATGGCTACACCTTC
CASRFKATDYGYTF
>14|.|.|TRBV5-6|TRBJ2-7
TGTGCCAGCAGCGCCTCCCGACTACGCTACGAGCAGTACTTC
CASSASRLRYEQYF
>15|TRBD1|.|TRBV5-6|TRBJ2-2
TGTGCCAGCAGCTTCCCTGGACAGGGCCACGGGGAGCTGTTTTTT
CASSFPGQGHGELFF
>15|TRBD1|.|TRBV28|TRBJ1-3
TGTGCCAGCAGCCGACAGGGTGGCTCTGGAAACACCATATATTTT
CASSRQGGSGNTIYF
>15|TRBD1|.|TRBV7-2|TRBJ1-2
TGTGCCAGCAGCTTAGCCGGTCAGGGGGCCTATGGCTACACCTTC
CASSLAGQGAYGYTF
>15|.|.|TRBV28|TRBJ1-6
TGTGCCAGCCGTGTTCGGGTCACCCTCCCTTCACCCCTCCACTTT
CASRVRVTLPSPLHF
>15|TRBD1|.|TRBV28|TRBJ2-7
TGTGCCAGCAGCCCGGCCAGACAGGGGCCTTACGAGCAGTACTTC
CASSPARQGPYEQYF
>14|.|.|TRBV30|TRBJ1-6
TGTGCCTGGAAACCACCGGGGATGAATTCACCCCTCCACTTT
CAWKPPGMNSPLHF
>15|.|.|TRBV18|TRBJ1-5
TGTGCCAGCTCACCGATCAGTAATAGCAATCAGCCCCAGCATTTT
CASSPISNSNQPQHF
>15|.|.|TRBV28|TRBJ1-1
TGTGCCAGCAGCCCCCCCCAGGGGATGAACACTGAAGCTTTCTTT
CASSPPQGMNTEAFF
>17|.|.|TRBV7-2|TRBJ2-1
TGTGCCAGCAGCTTTCTGGATCAAGCGGTCGGATACAATGAGCAGTTCTTC
CASSFLDQAVGYNEQFF
>17|TRBD1|.|TRBV7-2|TRBJ1-2
TGTGCCAGCAGCTTTTTCCGGGGACAGGGAACTAACTATGGCTACACCTTC
CASSFFRGQGTNYGYTF
>12|.|.|TRBV2|TRBJ2-7
TGTGCCAGCAGTGAAGCACTGTTGAAGCAGTACTTC
CASSEALLKQYF
>14|.|.|TRBV19|TRBJ1-5
TGTGCCAGTAGTACGGGCGGCAGGAGCGGGCCCCAGCATTTT
CASSTGGRSGPQHF
>16|TRBD2|.|TRBV9|TRBJ2-3
TGTGCCAGCAGCTCAACACTAGCGGGGGGCACAGATACGCAGTATTTT
CASSSTLAGGTDTQYF
>14|.|once|TRBV18|TRBJ1-1
TGTGCCAGCTCACCACGTCAGGAAATGACTGAAGCTTTCTTT
CASSPRQEMTEAFF
>12|.|.|TRBV29-1|TRBJ2-3
TGCAGCGTTCAGGGTCGAGGAGATACGCAGTATTTT
CSVQGRGDTQYF
>13|.|.|TRBV27|TRBJ1-2
TGTGCCAGCAGCATCGTAGGGGCCGGTGGCTACACCTTC
CASSIVGAGGYTF
>15|.|.|TRBV7-2|TRBJ1-2
TGTGCCAGCAGCTTATTTGGCGGGGACCCATATGGCTACACCTTC
CASSLFGGDPYGYTF
>15|TRBD1|.|TRBV5-1|TRBJ2-7
TGCGCCAGCAGCTTGGACGGACAGGGGTTCTACGAGCAGTACTTC
CASSLDGQGFYEQYF
>12|.|once|TRBV6-2/TRBV6-3|TRBJ1-5
TGTGCCAGCAGCGGTGCGGAGCAGCCCCAGCATTTT
CASSGAEQPQHF
>13|.|.|TRBV7-3|TRBJ2-3
TGTGCCAGCAGCTTAAATTTTAGGGGTGTGCAGTATTTT
CASSLNFRGVQYF
>11|.|.|TRBV2|TRBJ2-1
TGTGCCAGCAGTTACACAAATGAGCAGTTCTTC
CASSYTNEQFF
>13|TRBD1|.|TRBV18|TRBJ2-3
TGTGCCAGCTCTTCAGGGGGAGAGGATACGCAGTATTTT
CASSSGGEDTQYF
>15|.|once|TRBV7-9|TRBJ1-1
TGTGCCAGCAGCTTAGCTCGGGGAGCGGGCACTGAAGCTTTCTTT
CASSLARGAGTEAFF
>15|TRBD1|.|TRBV2|TRBJ1-4
TGTGCCAGCAGTGAAGGCCAGGGCAGGGGGGAAAAACTGTTTTTT
CASSEGQGRGEKLFF
>18|TRBD2|.|TRBV6-2/TRBV6-3|TRBJ2-3
TGTGCCAGCAGTTACTGGGGGACTCGCGGGGGGGCCGCGGATACGCAGTATTTT
CASSYWGTRGGAADTQYF
>15|TRBD1|once|TRBV5-8|TRBJ1-5
TGTGCCAGCAGCCCACAGGGGTATAGCAATCAGCCCCAGCATTTT
CASSPQGYSNQPQHF
>15|.|.|TRBV27|TRBJ1-6
TGTGCCAGCACCCATGACAGGACCGATAATTCACCCCTCCACTTT
CASTHDRTDNSPLHF
>13|.|.|TRBV10-3|TRBJ2-3
TGTGCCATCAGGGGGCCCGCCACAGATACGCAGTATTTT
CAIRGPATDTQYF
>14|TRBD1|.|TRBV28|TRBJ1-5
TGTGCCAGCAAAATGGACAGGAGCAATCAGCCCCAGCATTTT
CASKMDRSNQPQHF
>20|TRBD2|.|TRBV18|TRBJ2-7
TGTGCCAGCTCACCAGGACTAGCGGGAGAGGGAATGATTAGAACCTACGAGCAGTACTTC
CASSPGLAGEGMIRTYEQYF
>14|TRBD1|.|TRBV18|TRBJ1-6
TGTGCCAGCTCACTTGGACAGGGAAATTCACCCCTCCACTTT
CASSLGQGNSPLHF
>13|.|.|TRBV6-5|TRBJ1-2
TGTGCCAGCAGCGAGGCGGGGAACTATGGCTACACCTTC
CASSEAGNYGYTF
>13|.|.|TRBV7-3|TRBJ1-1
TGTGCCAGCAGCCGACAACTGAACACTGAAGCTTTCTTT
CASSRQLNTEAFF
>15|TRBD1|.|TRBV19|TRBJ1-1
TGTGCCAGTAGTATTCAGGGGGCGATGAACACTGAAGCTTTCTTT
CASSIQGAMNTEAFF
>17|TRBD1|.|TRBV19|TRBJ1-5
TGTGCCACCTCCGTCCGGGACAGGAAAAATAGCAATCAGCCCCAGCATTTT
CATSVRDRKNSNQPQHF
>15|TRBD1|.|TRBV19|TRBJ1-5
TGTGCCAGTAGTATAGTATCAGGGGGCGGGCAGCCCCAGCATTTT
CASSIVSGGGQPQHF
>17|.|.|TRBV6-6|TRBJ2-2
TGTGCCAGCAGTCATTTCTGGCCGGACAGCCTCCCCGGGGAGCTGTTTTTT
CASSHFWPDSLPGELFF
>15|.|.|TRBV7-2|TRBJ1-3
TGTGCCAGCAGCTTAAGGGACAACTCTGGAAACACCATATATTTT
CASSLRDNSGNTIYF
>15|TRBD1|.|TRBV18|TRBJ1-1
TGTGCCAGCTCACCAACAGGGGTGGGGTACACTGAAGCTTTCTTT
CASSPTGVGYTEAFF
>17|TRBD2|.|TRBV27|TRBJ2-2
TGTGCCAGCAGTTTATCACTACTAGCGGGATACACCGGGGAGCTGTTTTTT
CASSLSLLAGYTGELFF
>9|.|.|TRBV30|TRBJ1-1
TGTGCCTGGCGCCCGGGAGCTTTCTTT
CAWRPGAFF
>15|TRBD1|.|TRBV7-9|TRBJ2-1
TGTGCCAGCAGCCCCTACAGGGGGCGCGTTATTGAGCAGTTCTTC
CASSPYRGRVIEQFF